These T cell receptor beta chains were read from a single sample in a study of T-cell reconstitution after alpha-beta-depleted transplantation in children. Each CDR3 protein gets one entry after TCRdb re-called the PCR reads with MiXCR. The sample contains fewer than 550,000 distinct CDR3 sequences, about a tenth of which appear only once. The source material was PBMCs from the stem cell graft donor, sampled from the stem cell graft. The receptors originated from a human donor who donated a stem cell graft to a child with acute myeloid leukemia. Both conserved end residues are part of each CDR3. The D gene is left open where the match is weak. Clone size, where shown, is once, few, many, or a class for clones that have expanded.

V	D	size	J	DNA	CDR3
TRBV10-3	NA	NA	TRBJ2-5	TGTGCCATCAGCCTAGACCCGACCCAGACCCAGTACTTC	CAISLDPTQTQYF
TRBV5-5	NA	many	TRBJ2-4	TGTGCCAGCAGCCCCTACACAGGGACCAAAAACATTCAGTACTTC	CASSPYTGTKNIQYF
TRBV7-2	NA	NA	TRBJ1-1	TGTGCCAGCAGCTTAAAAAGTTTTGGGAACACTGAAGCTTTCTTT	CASSLKSFGNTEAFF
TRBV4-3	TRBD1	many	TRBJ1-6	TGCGCCAGCAGAGGGGGCTTTAATAATTCACCCCTCCACTTT	CASRGGFNNSPLHF
TRBV7-8	NA	NA	TRBJ2-2	TGTGCCAGCAGCTTACCCAGGGGCAACGCCCTGGACCCGGGGAAACTGTTTTTT	CASSLPRGNALDPGKLFF
TRBV3-1	TRBD2	NA	TRBJ2-3	TGTGCCAGCAGCCAAGATAGAAGCGGGGGCACAGATACGCAGTATTTT	CASSQDRSGGTDTQYF
TRBV29-1	NA	NA	TRBJ2-4	TGCAGCGTTACACGGGACATTCAGTACTTC	CSVTRDIQYF
TRBV10-3	NA	few	TRBJ2-3	TGTGCCATCAGCGGGACAGCGTTTGAGCGGGGTAGCACAGATACGCAGTATTTT	CAISGTAFERGSTDTQYF
TRBV7-7	TRBD2	many	TRBJ2-3	TGTGCTAGCAGCCCCACTAGCGGGAGATCAGATACGCAGTATTTT	CASSPTSGRSDTQYF
TRBV7-2	NA	NA	TRBJ1-5	TGTGCCAGCAGCTTATCTCCCTCCGCTCAGCCCCAGCATTTT	CASSLSPSAQPQHF
TRBV6-1	NA	few	TRBJ2-1	TGTGCCACCGCCCAAAGGATGACCTACAATGAGCAGTTCTTC	CATAQRMTYNEQFF
TRBV6-1	TRBD1	few	TRBJ1-5	TGTGCCAGCAGTGAAATGGGACAGGGTAGCGGTCAGCCCCAGCATTTT	CASSEMGQGSGQPQHF
TRBV10-3	NA	NA	TRBJ1-1	TGTGCCATCCGGCTCCAGGGGAACACTGAAGCTTTCTTT	CAIRLQGNTEAFF
TRBV7-8	TRBD1	NA	TRBJ2-5	TGTGCCAGCAGCCCAGAGGACAGGGCCCAGTACTTC	CASSPEDRAQYF
TRBV19	TRBD2	few	TRBJ2-1	TGTGCCAGTAGTACCGATACCACTAGCGGGTGGTACAATGAGCAGTTCTTC	CASSTDTTSGWYNEQFF
TRBV7-9	NA	NA	TRBJ2-4	TGTGCCAGCAGCCCCTACCCCGACGGCGCCAAAAACATTCGGTACTTC	CASSPYPDGAKNIRYF
TRBV20-1	NA	NA	TRBJ1-6	TGCAGTGCTAGGCGGACAGAAGGCGGTGAATCACCCCTCCACTTT	CSARRTEGGESPLHF
TRBV6-1	TRBD2	few	TRBJ2-7	TGTGCCAGCAGCGAGCGGGAGATCGTCTACGAGCAGTACTTC	CASSEREIVYEQYF
TRBV7-6	TRBD2	many	TRBJ2-3	TGTGCCAGCAGTCACCTAGCGGGAAGCACAGATACGCAGTATTTT	CASSHLAGSTDTQYF
TRBV5-4	NA	NA	TRBJ2-1	TGTGCCAGCGAGCCCGGGACAAGGAAGAATGAGCAGTTCTTC	CASEPGTRKNEQFF
TRBV20-1	NA	NA	TRBJ1-5	TGCAGTGCTAGAGAACTGACAGTCAATCAGCCCCAGCATTTT	CSARELTVNQPQHF
TRBV20-1	TRBD2	many	TRBJ2-7	TGCAGTGCCAGAGGTGGACTAGCCTACGAGCAGTACTTC	CSARGGLAYEQYF
TRBV5-1	TRBD2	many	TRBJ2-1	TGCGCCAGCAGCTCGGCCGCGACTAGCCGGGAGCAGTTCTTC	CASSSAATSREQFF
TRBV11-2	NA	NA	TRBJ2-7	TGTGCCAGCAGCCCTAGGGGCGGGCAGTCCTACGAGCAGTACTTC	CASSPRGGQSYEQYF
TRBV12-3/TRBV12-4	TRBD2	few	TRBJ2-1	TGTGCCAGCAGCCCCGGTAGCGGGAGGTGGAACAATGAGCAGTTCTTC	CASSPGSGRWNNEQFF
TRBV11-2	TRBD2	NA	TRBJ2-1	TGTGCCAGCAGCCGCACGGGGGAGCGGGGGGTCTACAATGAGCAGTTCTTC	CASSRTGERGVYNEQFF
TRBV11-2	NA	few	TRBJ1-1	TGTGCCAGCAGCTTAGAGATGGGGACTTACACTGAAGCTTTCTTT	CASSLEMGTYTEAFF
TRBV25-1	NA	few	TRBJ2-3	TGTGCCAGCATCCCCTCGTACCGTGGGGATACGCAGTATTTT	CASIPSYRGDTQYF
TRBV7-2	NA	few	TRBJ1-2	TGTGCCAGCAGCCGGGGGGGGGCGGTTAACTATGGCTACACCTTC	CASSRGGAVNYGYTF
TRBV7-2	TRBD1	few	TRBJ2-3	TGTGCCAGCGTTCCCCGGGACAGGGGGAAAGATACGCAGTATTTT	CASVPRDRGKDTQYF
TRBV12-3/TRBV12-4	TRBD2	few	TRBJ2-3	TGTGCCAGCAGCAGGACTAGCGGGAGTGGAGATACGCAGTATTTT	CASSRTSGSGDTQYF
TRBV20-1	NA	many	TRBJ1-2	TGCAGTGCTAGAAAGGGAACATATGGCTACACCTTC	CSARKGTYGYTF
TRBV5-1	TRBD2	few	TRBJ2-7	TGCGCCAGCAGCGACCTGGGGGGGACCCACTACGAGCAGTACTTC	CASSDLGGTHYEQYF
TRBV12-3/TRBV12-4	TRBD2	NA	TRBJ2-7	TGTGCCAGCAGTAGGGGGACTAGCGGGGGAAAGCAGTACTTC	CASSRGTSGGKQYF
TRBV12-3/TRBV12-4	NA	NA	TRBJ1-2	TGTGCCATCGGAACAGGTGCCAACTATGGCTACACCTTC	CAIGTGANYGYTF
TRBV7-9	TRBD1	few	TRBJ1-3	TGTGCCAGCAGCCCCCCGGGACAGGGCTTCGGAAACACCATATATTTT	CASSPPGQGFGNTIYF
TRBV12-5	TRBD2	NA	TRBJ2-1	TGTGCTAGTGGTTTGAGCCCTAGCGGGATCTACAATGAGCAGTTCTTC	CASGLSPSGIYNEQFF
TRBV20-1	NA	few	TRBJ2-5	TGCAGTGCTAGAGAAACGAGGGGACACGAGACCCAGTACTTC	CSARETRGHETQYF
TRBV5-1	TRBD2	NA	TRBJ2-2	TGCGCCAGCAGCTTGTGGCGCGGGAGTGCACAAGACACCGGGGAGCTGTTTTTT	CASSLWRGSAQDTGELFF
TRBV6-2/TRBV6-3	TRBD2	NA	TRBJ2-7	TGTGCCAGCAGTGCTAGCGGGGCCCTGAACGAGCAGTACTTC	CASSASGALNEQYF
TRBV12-3/TRBV12-4	NA	NA	TRBJ1-3	TGTGCCAGCAGTTTATCCAGGCGGCTCTCTGGAAACACCATATATTTT	CASSLSRRLSGNTIYF
TRBV29-1	NA	few	TRBJ1-1	TGCAGCGTAGGAGGGCAGGAGAACACTGAAGCTTTCTTT	CSVGGQENTEAFF
TRBV20-1	NA	NA	TRBJ2-3	TGCAGTGCTAGAGAACAGAGCACAGATACGCAGTATTTT	CSAREQSTDTQYF
TRBV6-1	NA	NA	TRBJ2-5	TGTGCCAGCAGTCGCGGGGGCCCCAGAGAGACCCAGTACTTC	CASSRGGPRETQYF
TRBV28	NA	NA	TRBJ2-7	TGTGCCAGCAGTTCCCCCCGCGAGCAGTACTTC	CASSSPREQYF
TRBV20-1	TRBD1	few	TRBJ1-1	TGCAGTGCTTTCTCCGGGACAGCGATTAACACTGAAGCTTTCTTT	CSAFSGTAINTEAFF
TRBV7-2	NA	few	TRBJ2-1	TGTGCCAGCAGCTTCGGGTCGCTAGGCAACAATGAGCAGTTCTTC	CASSFGSLGNNEQFF
TRBV7-6	NA	NA	TRBJ1-4	TGTGCCAGCAGCTTGGGGGTGAATAATGAAAAACTGTTTTTT	CASSLGVNNEKLFF
TRBV6-1	TRBD1	few	TRBJ1-6	TGTGCCAGCAGGTCAGAGGGGGCCGGTTCACCCCTCCACTTT	CASRSEGAGSPLHF
TRBV6-2/TRBV6-3	TRBD2	NA	TRBJ2-7	TGTGCCAGCAGTTACGGACTAGCGCGACCCTACGAGCAGTACTTC	CASSYGLARPYEQYF